The source of this T cell receptor beta chain is a study of CD8 T cells in ankylosing spondylitis. Germline assignment: CDR1 ENHRY and CDR2 SYGVKD. V was pared by 3 bases and J by 2 bases, with 4 bases of the junction left unmatched. The CDR3 has 14 residues. With regard to this clonotype: The antigen is not known.

The study's findings and limits: A motif in TCR beta, a set of eight or nine highly homologous variants, appeared characteristic of ankylosing spondylitis blood. Reportedly, significant enrichment of disease-linked clones occurred in matched ankylosing spondylitis synovial fluid. Within peripheral blood, clones linked to disease were CD8+ and relatively rare.

Using quantitative 5'-RACE with molecular barcodes, the authors made TCR beta libraries. TCRdb reprocessed the 5' RACE reads with MiXCR, giving one entry per CDR3 protein. The table records 800,000 to 900,000 distinct CDR3 sequences, 12% of them present only once. This chain uses TRBV10-3 with TRBJ2-7, with 7 bases aligning to TRBD1. What was sequenced was blood, either unsorted or a sorted T cell fraction (not recorded which). The TCR comes from a male donor with ankylosing spondylitis. CDR3 amino acids: CAISDAQGAYEQYF. Written as DNA, the CDR3 is TGTGCCATCAGTGACGCCCAGGGGGCCTACGAGCAGTACTTC.